The 17 T cell receptor beta chains below come from one sample, sequenced in a study of technical replicates of blood from several donors. TCRdb's table, derived via immunoSEQ multiplex PCR, lists solely in-frame clones and lacks some. The repertoire has tens of thousands of clones, approximately 75% of them found once; the top ten carry around 3.9%. Sequenced input: PBMCs. The receptors come from a human donor in good health. Some clones in this sample may be carry-over from other donors' samples.

The chain carries TRBV5-1 and TRBJ2-3; 8 nucleotides agree with TRBD2. After removal of 1 base from V and 4 bases from J, the junction contained 8 bases not matched to a gene. Germline assignment: CDR1 SGHRS and CDR2 YFSETQ. This CDR3 region has 16 residues. This CDR3 is CASSLRTGGLADTQYF. DNA for the CDR3: TGCGCCAGCAGCTTGCGAACGGGGGGGCTTGCAGATACGCAGTATTTT. Full variable domain (remainder filled in from reference TRBV5-1 and TRBJ2-3): KAGVTQTPRYLIKTRGQQVTLSCSPISGHRSVSWYQQTPGQGLQFLFEYFSETQRNKGNFPGRFSGRQFSNSRSEMNVSTLELGDSALYLCASSLRTGGLADTQYFGPGTRLTVL.

The V call is TRBV7-9, the J call TRBJ2-3; D is unclear. This CDR3 has 14 residues. V lost 1 base, J lost 0 bases, and 5 bases lay in between. CDR1 and CDR2 (germline): SEHNR, FQNEAQ (reference sequence). The CDR3 region has the DNA TGTGCCAGCAGCTTAGGACTCAGCACAGATACGCAGTATTTT. Amino acids: CASSLGLSTDTQYF.

The genes are TRBV5-6 and TRBJ2-1; 15 bases map to TRBD2. This CDR3 contains 18 residues. The J segment lost 5 bases and the V segment lost 5 bases, leaving 11 bases of the junction unmatched. Germline lookup yields CDR1 SGHDT and CDR2 YYEEEE. In nucleotides, the CDR3 is TGTGCCAGCAGAACAAGGCCGGGGACTAGCGGGAGGCACAATGAGCAGTTCTTC. As protein: CASRTRPGTSGRHNEQFF.

This clone has only one observation. The CDR3 loop is CASSLLSGDTYEQYF. For the CDR3, the DNA is TGTGCCAGCAGCTTATTAAGCGGGGACACCTACGAGCAGTACTTC. The chain has TRBV13 and TRBJ2-7; D is possibly TRBD2 (7 bases). Trimming cost V 2 bases and J 2 bases, with 13 bases left between them. The CDR3 covers 15 residues. Germline assignment: CDR1 PRHDT and CDR2 FYEKMQ (reference sequence).

Concerning this clone: Germline and junction disagree at one end, which may indicate a read error. The CDR3 DNA sequence: TGTGCCAGCAGCGTAGTCCCAGGGTACTATGGCCACACCTTC. It encodes CASSVVPGYYGHTF. This rearrangement joins TRBV9 to TRBJ1-2; the D gene is possibly TRBD1 (5 bases). CDR3 length: 14 residues. CDR1 SGDLS and CDR2 YYNGEE come from the germline V gene.

This chain uses TRBV30 with TRBJ2-7; D is possibly TRBD2 (6 bases). CDR3 length: 13 residues. Germline-derived CDR1 and CDR2 are GTSNPN and SVGIG (reference sequence). Trimming removed 2 bases at V and 1 base at J, with 9 bases between. For the CDR3, the DNA is TGTGCCTGGAGTTGGGGGACTTCCTACGAGCAGTACTTC. This gives the protein CAWSWGTSYEQYF.

The CDR3 DNA reads as TGTGCCAGCAGCGCGAGACAGACCTATGGCTACACCTTC. Encoded protein: CASSARQTYGYTF. This rearrangement joins TRBV5-4 to TRBJ1-2; TRBD1 might be the D (5 bases). CDR3 size: 13 residues. From germline, CDR1 is SGHNT and CDR2 YYREEE (reference sequence). V was clipped by 4 bases and J by 4 bases, with 11 bases between them.

J is TRBJ2-5 and V is TRBV20-1; D remains unclear. This CDR3 comprises 11 residues. V was shortened by 8 bases and J by 5 bases, with 12 bases between the two germline ends. Germline lookup yields CDR1 DFQATT and CDR2 SNEGSKA (reference sequence). CDR3 sequence (DNA): TGCAGTAACGCTATAGCTGAGACCCAGTACTTC. The encoded protein is CSNAIAETQYF.

The J gene is TRBJ1-1, the V gene TRBV5-5; D unclear. Looked up from germline, CDR1 is SGHKS and CDR2 is YYEKEE (reference sequence). This CDR3 region has 14 residues. V gave up 0 bases and J gave up 7 bases, with 13 bases separating them. The CDR3 region is CASSLVVGGLEAFF. The CDR3 DNA reads as TGTGCCAGCAGCTTGGTGGTGGGAGGGCTTGAAGCTTTCTTT.

The rearrangement joins TRBV13 to TRBJ2-7, with D unresolved. V lost 1 base and J 7 bases, leaving 5 bases between the germline ends. CDR1 and CDR2 (germline): PRHDT, FYEKMQ (reference sequence). CDR3 length: 11 amino acids. The CDR3 region is CASSLATEQYF. The CDR3 DNA follows: TGTGCCAGCAGCTTAGCGACAGAGCAGTACTTC.

This sequence joins TRBV7-6 and TRBJ2-3, with D perhaps matching TRBD2 (6 bases). The CDR3 extends over 13 amino acids. In germline, CDR1 is SGHVS, CDR2 FNYEAQ. V was trimmed by 5 bases and J by 5 bases, leaving 11 bases between them. CDR3 bases: TGTGCCAGCAGCCCCCCCGGGGGAGATACGCAGTATTTT. This sequence encodes CASSPPGGDTQYF.

The CDR3 coding sequence is TGTGCCAGCAGCCCCGGACAGATCCAAACCGGGGAGCTGTTTTTT. Amino acids: CASSPGQIQTGELFF. This sequence joins TRBV7-9 and TRBJ2-2; D might be TRBD1 (6 bases). The CDR3 extends over 15 amino acids. Per the germline V gene, CDR1 is SEHNR and CDR2 is FQNEAQ (reference sequence). V was cut by 5 bases and J by 5 bases, with 15 bases left in between.

The gene calls are TRBV12-5 and TRBJ2-3, with 9 bases that match TRBD2. With 2 bases clipped from V and 1 base from J, the junction kept 1 base outside the gene matches. Germline CDR1 reads LGHNT; CDR2 reads FRNRAP. This CDR3 has 15 residues. CDR3 amino acids: CASGLRTSGTDTQYF. The CDR3 DNA is TGTGCTAGTGGTTTGAGGACTAGCGGCACAGATACGCAGTATTTT.

The gene calls are TRBV6-5 and TRBJ2-1; D is unresolved. Per the germline V gene, CDR1 is MNHEY and CDR2 is SVGAGI. The CDR3 is made up of 12 amino acids. Between the trimmed V and J ends, which lost 0 bases and 8 bases, there was a span of 5 bases. DNA of the CDR3: TGTGCCAGCAGTTACTCGAGAGATGAGCAGTTCTTC. Its protein product is CASSYSRDEQFF.

This clone is a singleton in its sample. The rearrangement joins TRBV5-4 to TRBJ1-2; D remains unclear. Trimming removed 2 bases at V and 4 bases at J, with 12 bases between. Germline V gene lookup returns CDR1 SGHNT and CDR2 YYREEE (reference sequence). There are 14 residues in the CDR3. The CDR3 region has the DNA TGTGCCAGCAGCTTACCGTCGAGGAGCTATGGCTACACCTTC. Translation gives CASSLPSRSYGYTF.

The V gene is TRBV11-2, the J gene TRBJ2-1; maybe TRBD2 (6 bases). The CDR3 sequence is 16 residues long. CDR1 is SGHAT, CDR2 FQNNGV, per germline. Trimming removed 3 bases from V and 4 bases from J, with 16 bases in between. CDR3 bases: TGTGCCAGCAGCTTTACAACGGGCGGGGATTACAATGAGCAGTTCTTC. Protein: CASSFTTGGDYNEQFF.

The CDR3: CASSLGTAVYGYTF. In DNA, the CDR3 is TGCGCCAGCAGCTTGGGGACAGCAGTCTATGGCTACACCTTC. The chain uses TRBV5-1 and TRBJ1-2; weak D call: TRBD1 (6 bases). Trimming pared 0 bases from V and 4 bases from J, leaving 10 bases between. The CDR3 extends over 14 amino acids. Germline CDR1 is SGHRS and CDR2 is YFSETQ.